The source of this T cell receptor (beta chain) is a study of blood T cell repertoires in COVID-19. Study-level information: Sample material is recorded as cDNA or gDNA derived from T cells, B-cell-depleted T cells, or PBMCs.

Per the authors' pipeline: Reference gene primer amplification yielded estimated nucleated cell counts. The assay was immunoSEQ multiplex PCR, and TCRdb's table has in-frame clones only and misses some. D and trimming come from the DNA, and the V and J calls and clone size come from that table. The sample has around 250,000 clones, over 80% seen once. Cohorts were based on clinical histories the participants reported. The CDR3 loop spans 14 amino acids. J was trimmed by 8 bases and V by 6 bases; bases with no gene match: 7. Germline V gives CDR1 SGHKS, CDR2 YYEKEE (reference sequence). The sample holds a few counts of this clone.

V gene TRBV5-5 combines with J gene TRBJ1-5; 11 bases map to TRBD1. The sample was PBMCs or T cells enriched from blood (not recorded which). The receptor's source is a human donor in a cohort exposed to, infected with or recovered from COVID-19 (not recorded which). The donor label of this sample is uncertain. CDR3 sequence: CASTRTGGFEPQHF. CDR3 nucleotide sequence: TGTGCCAGCACCCGGACAGGGGGCTTTGAGCCCCAGCATTTT.